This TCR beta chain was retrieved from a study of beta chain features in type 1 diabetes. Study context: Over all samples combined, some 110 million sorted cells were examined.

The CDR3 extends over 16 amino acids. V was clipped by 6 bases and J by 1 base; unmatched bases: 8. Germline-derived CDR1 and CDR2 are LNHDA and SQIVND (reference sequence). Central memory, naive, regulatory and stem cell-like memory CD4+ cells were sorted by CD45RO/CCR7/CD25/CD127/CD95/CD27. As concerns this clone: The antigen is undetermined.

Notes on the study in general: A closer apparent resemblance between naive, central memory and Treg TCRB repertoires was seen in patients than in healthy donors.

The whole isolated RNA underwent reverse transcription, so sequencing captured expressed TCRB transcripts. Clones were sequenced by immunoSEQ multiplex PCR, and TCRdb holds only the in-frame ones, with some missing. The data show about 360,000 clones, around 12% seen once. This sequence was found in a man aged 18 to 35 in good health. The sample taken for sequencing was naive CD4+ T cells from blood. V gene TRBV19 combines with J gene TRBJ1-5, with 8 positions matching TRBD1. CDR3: CASSPGQGGSNQPQHF. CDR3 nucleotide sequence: TGTGCCAGTAGCCCCGGACAGGGAGGGAGCAATCAGCCCCAGCATTTT.